This TCR beta chain was recorded in a study of control samples from healthy donors and cancer patients (dated by TCRdb to about 2020). On this clone itself: Its antigen target is currently unknown. No quality values exist for individual bases; no much larger clone is one base distant.

V and J are trimmed by 0 bases and 4 bases, and the gene matches miss 7 bases of the junction. CDR1 and CDR2 are read off the germline V gene as MGHRA and YSYEKL. Counted from cysteine to phenylalanine, this CDR3 has 16 amino acids. The kept DNA is CDR3 alone, 48 bases in frame from the first base. Receptor libraries were prepared by the immunoSEQ multiplex PCR assay. TCRdb stores this immuneACCESS table with in-frame sequences only. Part of the clones is absent; in the studies checked, under half of the shortfall reflects unresolved V genes, and no reason is known for the rest. The sample records around 180,000 clones, 80% to 90% of which are singletons. Around 5.1% of the sample comes from the top ten.

Sequencing used blood. This TCR was recovered from a woman in her twenties or thirties in good health. Here the chain combines TRBV4-1 and TRBJ2-3; a stretch of 7 junction bases matches TRBD1. The CDR3 is CASSQETGYRSDTQYF. The DNA is as follows: TGCGCCAGCAGCCAAGAGACAGGGTATAGGTCAGATACGCAGTATTTT.